This T cell receptor (beta chain) was observed in a study of shared T cell receptors in the human thymus. V gave up 0 bases and J gave up 6 bases, with 12 bases separating them. The length of the CDR3 is 14 residues. The germline V gene encodes CDR1 LNHNV and CDR2 YYDKDF (reference sequence). Clones were sequenced by immunoSEQ multiplex PCR, and TCRdb holds only the in-frame ones, with some missing. Of approximately 660,000 clones in the sample, more than 75% are singletons; the top ten hold approximately 0.011%. The same sample was also studied in work on human thymus T cells. That source reports: Donor material was obtained from healthy Finnish infants undergoing corrective surgery for congenital heart defects. Unrelated individuals reportedly shared highly overlapping thymic TCR repertoires.

Input material: thymocytes. This sequence originates from a boy under two years old with a congenital heart defect. The chain couples TRBV15 to TRBJ2-7; weak D call: TRBD2 (5 bases). This chain's CDR3 is CATSRERTLREQYF. CDR3 coding DNA: TGTGCCACCAGCAGAGAACGGACTTTACGCGAGCAGTACTTC.